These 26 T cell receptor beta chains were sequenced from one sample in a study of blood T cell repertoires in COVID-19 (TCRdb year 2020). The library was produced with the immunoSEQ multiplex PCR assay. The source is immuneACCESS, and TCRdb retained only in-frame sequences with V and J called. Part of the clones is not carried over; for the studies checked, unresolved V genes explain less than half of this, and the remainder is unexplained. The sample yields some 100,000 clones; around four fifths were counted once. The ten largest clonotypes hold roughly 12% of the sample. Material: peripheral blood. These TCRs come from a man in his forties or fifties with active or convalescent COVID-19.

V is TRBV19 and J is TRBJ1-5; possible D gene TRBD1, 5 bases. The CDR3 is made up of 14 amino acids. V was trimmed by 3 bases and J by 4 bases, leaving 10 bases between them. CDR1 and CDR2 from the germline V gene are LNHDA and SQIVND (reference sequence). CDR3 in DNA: TGTGCCAGTAGTATTCTTAAGGGGAATCAGCCCCAGCATTTT. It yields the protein CASSILKGNQPQHF.

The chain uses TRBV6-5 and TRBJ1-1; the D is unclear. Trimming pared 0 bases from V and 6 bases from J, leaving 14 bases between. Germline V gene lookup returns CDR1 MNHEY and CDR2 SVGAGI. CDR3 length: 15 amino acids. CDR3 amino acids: CASSYSSGVQAEAFF. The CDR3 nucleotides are TGTGCCAGCAGTTACTCGAGCGGGGTGCAAGCTGAAGCTTTCTTT.

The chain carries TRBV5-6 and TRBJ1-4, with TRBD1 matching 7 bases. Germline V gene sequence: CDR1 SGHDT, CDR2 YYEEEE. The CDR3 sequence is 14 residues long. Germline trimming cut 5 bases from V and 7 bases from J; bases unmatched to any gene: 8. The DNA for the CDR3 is TGTGCCAGCAGTTTAGGGGGCAGTCCTGAAAAACTGTTTTTT. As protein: CASSLGGSPEKLFF.

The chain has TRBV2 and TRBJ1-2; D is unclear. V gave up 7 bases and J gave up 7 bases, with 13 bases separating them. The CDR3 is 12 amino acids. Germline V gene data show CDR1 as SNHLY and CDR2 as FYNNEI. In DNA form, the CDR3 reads TGTGCCAGCATTTACGGTCGGGTTGGCTACACCTTC. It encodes CASIYGRVGYTF.

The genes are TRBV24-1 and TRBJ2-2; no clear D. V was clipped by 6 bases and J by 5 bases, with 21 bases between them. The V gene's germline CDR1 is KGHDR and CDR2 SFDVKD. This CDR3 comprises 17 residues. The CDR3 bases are TGTGCCACCAGTTCTGTCCTAGACGTCTTTTCGACCGGGGAGCTGTTTTTT. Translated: CATSSVLDVFSTGELFF.

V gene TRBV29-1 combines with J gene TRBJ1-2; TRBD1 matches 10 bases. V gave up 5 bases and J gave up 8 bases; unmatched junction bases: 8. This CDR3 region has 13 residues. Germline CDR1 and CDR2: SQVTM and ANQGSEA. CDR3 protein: CSVRDRGRVGYTF. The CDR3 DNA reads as TGCAGCGTTAGGGACAGGGGAAGGGTCGGCTACACCTTC.

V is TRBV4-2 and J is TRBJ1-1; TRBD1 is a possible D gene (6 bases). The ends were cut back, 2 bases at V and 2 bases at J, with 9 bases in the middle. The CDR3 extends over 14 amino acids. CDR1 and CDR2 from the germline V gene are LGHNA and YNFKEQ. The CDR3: CASSQLQGNTEAFF. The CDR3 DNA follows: TGTGCCAGCAGCCAATTACAGGGAAACACTGAAGCTTTCTTT.

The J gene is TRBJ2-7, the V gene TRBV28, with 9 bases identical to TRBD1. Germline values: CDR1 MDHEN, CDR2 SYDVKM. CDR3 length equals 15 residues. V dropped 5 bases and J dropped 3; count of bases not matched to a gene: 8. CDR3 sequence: CASSPAGDRVYEQYF. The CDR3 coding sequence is TGTGCCAGCAGTCCTGCGGGGGACAGGGTCTACGAGCAGTACTTC.

The CDR3 DNA reads as TGTGCCAGCAGCGCCCGACTAGGAGAGACCCAGTACTTC. Residues: CASSARLGETQYF. The chain is built from TRBV9 and TRBJ2-5; D is perhaps TRBD2 (6 bases). CDR3 length: 13 amino acids. Germline assignment: CDR1 SGDLS and CDR2 YYNGEE. V dropped 3 bases and J dropped 4 bases, with 10 bases sitting between them.

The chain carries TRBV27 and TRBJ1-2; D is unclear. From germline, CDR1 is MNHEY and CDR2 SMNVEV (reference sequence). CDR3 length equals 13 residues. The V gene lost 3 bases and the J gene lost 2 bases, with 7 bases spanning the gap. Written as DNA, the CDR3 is TGTGCCAGCAGTTTGGGCACCAACTATGGCTACACCTTC. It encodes CASSLGTNYGYTF.

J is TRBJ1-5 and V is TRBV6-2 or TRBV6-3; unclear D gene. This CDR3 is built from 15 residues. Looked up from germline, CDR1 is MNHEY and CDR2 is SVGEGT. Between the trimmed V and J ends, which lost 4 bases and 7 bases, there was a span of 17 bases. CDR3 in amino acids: CASSWVAGSWQPQHF. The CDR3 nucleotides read TGTGCCAGCAGTTGGGTCGCAGGTTCTTGGCAGCCCCAGCATTTT.

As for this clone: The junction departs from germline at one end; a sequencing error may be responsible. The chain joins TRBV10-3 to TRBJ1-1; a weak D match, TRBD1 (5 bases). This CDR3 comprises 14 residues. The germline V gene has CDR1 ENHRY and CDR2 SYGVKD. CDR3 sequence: CVISELAGGPEAFF. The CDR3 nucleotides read TGTGTCATCAGTGAGTTAGCCGGGGGACCTGAAGCTTTCTTT.

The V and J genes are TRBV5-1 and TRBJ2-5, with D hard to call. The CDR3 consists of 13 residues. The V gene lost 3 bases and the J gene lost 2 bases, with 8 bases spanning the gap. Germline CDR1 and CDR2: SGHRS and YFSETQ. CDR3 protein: CASSSDLQETQYF. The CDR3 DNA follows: TGCGCCAGCAGCTCTGACTTACAAGAGACCCAGTACTTC. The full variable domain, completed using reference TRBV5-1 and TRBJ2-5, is KAGVTQTPRYLIKTRGQQVTLSCSPISGHRSVSWYQQTPGQGLQFLFEYFSETQRNKGNFPGRFSGRQFSNSRSEMNVSTLELGDSALYLCASSSDLQETQYFGPGTRLLVL.

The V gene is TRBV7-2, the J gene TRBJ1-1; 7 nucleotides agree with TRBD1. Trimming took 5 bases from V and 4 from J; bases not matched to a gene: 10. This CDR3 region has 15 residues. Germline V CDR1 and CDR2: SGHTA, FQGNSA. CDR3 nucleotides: TGTGCCAGCAGCGACTACAGGGGAGTTGGCACTGAAGCTTTCTTT. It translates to CASSDYRGVGTEAFF.

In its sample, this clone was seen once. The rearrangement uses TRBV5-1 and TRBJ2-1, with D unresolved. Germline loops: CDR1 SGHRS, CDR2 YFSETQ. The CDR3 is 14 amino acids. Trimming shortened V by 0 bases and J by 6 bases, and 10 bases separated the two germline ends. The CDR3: CASSLDAGPNEQFF. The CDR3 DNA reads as TGCGCCAGCAGCTTGGACGCAGGTCCCAATGAGCAGTTCTTC.

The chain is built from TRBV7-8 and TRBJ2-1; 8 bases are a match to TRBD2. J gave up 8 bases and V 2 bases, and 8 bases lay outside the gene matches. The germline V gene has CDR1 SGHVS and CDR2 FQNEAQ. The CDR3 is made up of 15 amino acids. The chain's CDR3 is CASSLIGTRGDEQFF. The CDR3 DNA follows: TGTGCCAGCAGCTTAATTGGGACTAGAGGCGATGAGCAGTTCTTC.

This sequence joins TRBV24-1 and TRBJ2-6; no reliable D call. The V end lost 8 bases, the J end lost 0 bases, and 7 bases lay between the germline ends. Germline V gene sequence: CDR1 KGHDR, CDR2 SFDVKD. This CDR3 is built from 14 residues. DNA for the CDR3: TGTGCCACCAACAGTAACTCTGGGGCCAACGTCCTGACTTTC. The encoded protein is CATNSNSGANVLTF.

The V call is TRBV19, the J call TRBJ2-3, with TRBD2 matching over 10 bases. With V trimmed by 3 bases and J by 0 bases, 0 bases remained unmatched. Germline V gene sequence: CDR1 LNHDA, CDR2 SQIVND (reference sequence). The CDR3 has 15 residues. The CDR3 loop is CASSMGLASTDTQYF. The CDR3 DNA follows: TGTGCCAGTAGTATGGGACTAGCGAGCACAGATACGCAGTATTTT.

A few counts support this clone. The CDR3: CASSDYEGAYNSPLHF. CDR3 in DNA: TGTGCCAGCAGTGATTACGAGGGGGCCTATAATTCACCCCTCCACTTT. The chain joins TRBV2 to TRBJ1-6, with D possibly TRBD1 on 6 matching bases. This CDR3 comprises 16 residues. V was clipped by 3 bases and J by 2 bases, with 11 bases between them. Germline values: CDR1 SNHLY, CDR2 FYNNEI.

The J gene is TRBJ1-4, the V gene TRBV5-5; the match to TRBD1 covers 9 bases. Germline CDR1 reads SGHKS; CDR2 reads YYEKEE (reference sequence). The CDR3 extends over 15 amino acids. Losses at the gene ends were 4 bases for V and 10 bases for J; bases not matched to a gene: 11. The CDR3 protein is CASSEGHTGGGKLFF. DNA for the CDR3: TGTGCCAGCAGCGAGGGCCATACAGGGGGCGGAAAACTGTTTTTT.

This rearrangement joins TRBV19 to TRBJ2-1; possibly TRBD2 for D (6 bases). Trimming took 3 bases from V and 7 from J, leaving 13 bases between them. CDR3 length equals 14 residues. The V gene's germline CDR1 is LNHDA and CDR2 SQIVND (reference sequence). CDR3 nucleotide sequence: TGTGCCAGTAGTATCATGGCGGGACGAAATGAGCAGTTCTTC. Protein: CASSIMAGRNEQFF.

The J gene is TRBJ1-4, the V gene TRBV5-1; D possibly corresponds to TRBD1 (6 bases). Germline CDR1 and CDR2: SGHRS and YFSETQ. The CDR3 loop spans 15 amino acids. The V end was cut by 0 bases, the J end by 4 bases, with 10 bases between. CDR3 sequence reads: CASSLGRRGNEKLFF. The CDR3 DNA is TGCGCCAGCAGCTTGGGCCGCAGGGGTAATGAAAAACTGTTTTTT.

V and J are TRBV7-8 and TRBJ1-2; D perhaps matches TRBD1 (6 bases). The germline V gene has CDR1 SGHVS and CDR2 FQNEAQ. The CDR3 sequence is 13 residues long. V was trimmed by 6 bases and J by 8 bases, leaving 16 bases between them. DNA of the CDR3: TGTGCCAGCAGATTCGCAGGGGCTGAAGGCTACACCTTC. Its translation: CASRFAGAEGYTF. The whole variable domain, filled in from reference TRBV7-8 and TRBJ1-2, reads GAGVSQSPRYKVAKRGQDVALRCDPISGHVSLFWYQQALGQGPEFLTYFQNEAQLDKSGLPSDRFFAERPEGSVSTLKIQRTQQEDSAVYLCASRFAGAEGYTFGSGTRLTVV.

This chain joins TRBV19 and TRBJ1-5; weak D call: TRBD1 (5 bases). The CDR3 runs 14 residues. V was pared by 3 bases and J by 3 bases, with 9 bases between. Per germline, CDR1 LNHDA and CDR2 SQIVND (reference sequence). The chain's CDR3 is CASSIPGFNQPQHF. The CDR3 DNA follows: TGTGCCAGTAGTATTCCAGGGTTCAATCAGCCCCAGCATTTT.

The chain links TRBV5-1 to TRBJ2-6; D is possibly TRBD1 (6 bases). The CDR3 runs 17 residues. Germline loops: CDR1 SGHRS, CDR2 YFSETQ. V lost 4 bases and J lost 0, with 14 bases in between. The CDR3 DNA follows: TGCGCCAGCAGCCCCCAGGGGTCTCACTCTGGGGCCAACGTCCTGACTTTC. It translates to CASSPQGSHSGANVLTF. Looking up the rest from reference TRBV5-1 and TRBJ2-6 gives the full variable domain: KAGVTQTPRYLIKTRGQQVTLSCSPISGHRSVSWYQQTPGQGLQFLFEYFSETQRNKGNFPGRFSGRQFSNSRSEMNVSTLELGDSALYLCASSPQGSHSGANVLTFGAGSRLTVL.

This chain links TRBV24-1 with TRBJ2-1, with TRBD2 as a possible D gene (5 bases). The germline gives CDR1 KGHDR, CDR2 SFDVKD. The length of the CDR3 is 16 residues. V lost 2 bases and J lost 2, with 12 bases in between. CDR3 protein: CATSDSRAEAYNEQFF. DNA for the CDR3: TGTGCCACCAGTGATTCTCGAGCGGAGGCCTACAATGAGCAGTTCTTC.